This T cell receptor (beta chain) is drawn from a study of CD8+CD57+ T cells in acquired aplastic anemia. For the study at large: Recorded DNA amounts for sorted CD4+ and CD8+ cells had an average of 3.2 ug.

According to the study, genomic DNA was the template for TCR beta VDJ and CDR3 profiling. TCRdb recomputed calls from the reads with MiXCR, one row per CDR3 protein. Of nearly 60,000 distinct CDR3 sequences in the sample, roughly three fifths were seen once. For this clonotype: Its antigen is as yet unknown.

The length of the CDR3 is 12 residues. Deletions cut 3 bases from V and 5 bases from J, with 6 bases between. CDR1 KGHDR and CDR2 SFDVKD come from the germline V gene. Those patients picked for sequencing had displayed CD8+CD57+ cell expansion on flow cytometry. The study's findings and limits: Patients and controls turned out to have roughly 30 CD8+ CDR3 sequences in common.

The genes are TRBV24-1 and TRBJ1-2; a possible D gene is TRBD1 (5 bases). This clonotype was sampled from a human donor with aplastic anemia. The sequencing sample was made of sorted CD4+, CD8+, or CD8+CD57+ T cells (not recorded which) from PBMCs. In DNA, the CDR3 is TGTGCCACCAGTGATCAGGGTTATGGCTACACCTTC. This gives the protein CATSDQGYGYTF.